What follows are 9 T cell receptor beta chains derived from one specimen sequenced in a study of human T cells and chemical hapten exposure (dated by TCRdb to the early 2020s). The time point tag for this specimen amounts to: patch test 2, 6 weeks after DPC sensitization. What this sample's treatment or condition label stands for: therapeutic diphenylcyclopropenone sensitization with weekly scalp DPC. Libraries were made using RACE. This sample was sequenced with a NextSeq 500. TCRdb handled the public reads itself, with Q25 trimming in fastp and clone calling in MiXCR, and kept productive beta chains. One record per CDR3 amino acid sequence lists the most common genes and DNA. Here the sample has 110,000 to 150,000 distinct CDR3 sequences; approximately 12% occur a single time. 1.2% to 1.5% of the sample goes to the ten largest clones. This specimen consisted of whole blood, obtained in connection with sensitization to the hapten diphenylcyclopropenone (DPC). These receptors originate from a woman aged 45-65 years with alopecia areata. Some clones in this sample may be carry-over from other donors' samples.

The V gene is TRBV5-1, the J gene TRBJ2-3; D unclear. Germline-derived CDR1 and CDR2 are SGHRS and YFSETQ. This CDR3 has 14 residues. Trimming took off 4 bases at V and 6 bases at J, with 15 bases between the two ends. CDR3 in amino acids: CASSLFHAGDTQYF. The CDR3 coding sequence is TGCGCCAGCAGCCTGTTCCATGCCGGGGATACGCAGTATTTT.

The V and J genes are TRBV7-2 and TRBJ2-7; TRBD1 agrees at 8 bases. Germline V gives CDR1 SGHTA, CDR2 FQGNSA. The CDR3 runs 15 residues. Trimming took 4 bases from V and 4 from J; bases not matched to a gene: 9. The CDR3 loop is CASSSAGGANYEQYF. The CDR3 coding sequence is TGTGCCAGCAGCTCAGCAGGGGGCGCGAATTACGAGCAGTACTTC.

This clonotype was seen a few times. One end of the junction is discordant with germline, which a read error may explain. The J gene is TRBJ2-5, the V gene TRBV7-7; tentatively, D is TRBD2 (10 bases). The CDR3 is made up of 21 amino acids. Germline V lookup: CDR1 SSHAT, CDR2 FNYEAQ (reference sequence). The CDR3 loop is CASSYWDRDASGSKRGETQYF. The CDR3 region has the DNA TGTGCTAGCAGCTATTGGGACAGGGATGCTAGCGGGAGTAAAAGGGGAGAGACCCAGTACTTC.

The table lists this clonotype with a few counts. The V gene is TRBV3-1, the J gene TRBJ2-7; no clear D. Trimming took 0 bases from V and 0 from J, leaving 18 bases between them. CDR3 length equals 18 residues. Germline V gene data show CDR1 as LGHDT and CDR2 as YNNKEL (reference sequence). CDR3 nucleotide sequence: TGTGCCAGCAGCCAAGAAGGCAGGCACGGGCTTCCCTCCTACGAGCAGTACTTC. It codes for CASSQEGRHGLPSYEQYF.

This clonotype was found a few times. The chain is built from TRBV6-2 or TRBV6-3 and TRBJ2-7; TRBD1 might be the D (7 bases). The CDR3 runs to 16 residues. Germline assignment: CDR1 MNHEY and CDR2 SVGEGT. V gave up 4 bases and J gave up 4 bases, with 20 bases separating them. CDR3 nucleotide sequence: TGTGCCAGCAGTTCCCAGGCGGGACAGCAAAGATACGAGCAGTACTTC. This sequence encodes CASSSQAGQQRYEQYF.

V is TRBV6-2 or TRBV6-3 and J is TRBJ2-1; no definite D call. Germline assignment: CDR1 MNHEY and CDR2 SVGEGT. V lost 2 bases and J lost 6, with 2 bases in between. The CDR3 spans 11 residues. The CDR3 sequence is CASSYGNEQFF. Here the CDR3 DNA reads TGTGCCAGCAGTTACGGCAATGAGCAGTTCTTC.

This clonotype has at least ten counts. The chain uses TRBV20-1 and TRBJ2-3; 12 nucleotides line up with TRBD1. The V gene end was trimmed by 5 bases and the J gene end by 1 base; junction bases not matched to a gene: 7. Germline V lookup: CDR1 DFQATT, CDR2 SNEGSKA (reference sequence). The CDR3 runs 16 residues. CDR3 residues: CSAPRGDRGRTDTQYF. CDR3 DNA: TGCAGTGCTCCTCGAGGGGACAGGGGGCGCACAGATACGCAGTATTTT.

This clonotype has just a few counts. This chain joins TRBV5-1 and TRBJ1-3; D is uncertain. CDR3 length: 15 residues. Trimming took 0 bases from V and 3 from J, leaving 10 bases between them. Germline V gene sequence: CDR1 SGHRS, CDR2 YFSETQ. The DNA of the CDR3 is TGCGCCAGCAGCTTGGTTTCTTCGGATGGAAACACCATATATTTT. Its protein is CASSLVSSDGNTIYF. The variable domain in full, with the rest retrieved from reference TRBV5-1 and TRBJ1-3, is KAGVTQTPRYLIKTRGQQVTLSCSPISGHRSVSWYQQTPGQGLQFLFEYFSETQRNKGNFPGRFSGRQFSNSRSEMNVSTLELGDSALYLCASSLVSSDGNTIYFGEGSWLTVV.

This clonotype has just a few counts. CDR3 residues: CASRPTGKNYGYTF. In nucleotides, the CDR3 is TGTGCCAGCAGACCCACAGGGAAAAATTATGGCTACACCTTC. J is TRBJ1-2 and V is TRBV12-3 or TRBV12-4, with a weak D call TRBD1 (6 bases). Trimming removed 6 bases at V and 5 bases at J, with 16 bases between. This CDR3 has 14 amino acids.